This T cell receptor beta chain was observed in a study of T cells expressing NK-cell markers. No DNA is given; TCRdb re-called the 5' RACE reads and lists each CDR3 protein once. The repertoire table contains 200,000 to 300,000 distinct CDR3 sequences. This CDR3 comprises 12 residues. The sequenced material came from blood T cells: a sorted CD56 or NKG2C T cell subset, CD4+ or CD8+ T cells, or bulk PBMC T cells (not recorded which). The chain employs TRBV12-3 or TRBV12-4 and TRBJ2-5. This TCR came from a woman between 18 and 75 years old in good health. The CDR3 here is CASSLRAETQYF.